This T cell receptor (beta chain) was identified during a study of neoadjuvant anti-PD-1 for oral cavity cancer. TCRdb keeps only in-frame clones here, not all; method: immunoSEQ multiplex PCR. The sample yields more than 13,000 clones, around three quarters seen once. Trimming removed 1 base at V and 4 bases at J, with 17 bases between. This CDR3 comprises 18 residues. Germline lookup yields CDR1 KGHSH and CDR2 LQKENI. The rearrangement links TRBV18 to TRBJ1-6; possible D gene TRBD1, 5 bases. The sequence came from a person between 40 and 79 years old with oral cavity squamous cell carcinoma. The material was PBMCs, obtained before nivolumab (anti-PD-1) treatment. The DNA of the CDR3 is TGTGCCAGCTCACCACGTGAGAACCAGGGCCATTATAATTCACCCCTCCACTTT. It translates to CASSPRENQGHYNSPLHF.